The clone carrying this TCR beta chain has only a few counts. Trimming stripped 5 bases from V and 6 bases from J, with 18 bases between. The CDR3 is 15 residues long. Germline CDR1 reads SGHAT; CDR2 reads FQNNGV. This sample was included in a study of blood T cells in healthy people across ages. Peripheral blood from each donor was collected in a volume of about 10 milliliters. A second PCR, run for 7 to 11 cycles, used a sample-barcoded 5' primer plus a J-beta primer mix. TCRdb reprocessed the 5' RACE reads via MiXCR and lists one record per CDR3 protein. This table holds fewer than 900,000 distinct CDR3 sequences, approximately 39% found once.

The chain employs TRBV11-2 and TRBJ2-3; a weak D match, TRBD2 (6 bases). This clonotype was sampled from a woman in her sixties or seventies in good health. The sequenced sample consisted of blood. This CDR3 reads CASSPRSGGGDTQYF. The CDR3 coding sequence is TGTGCCAGCAGCCCCAGGTCCGGGGGTGGGGATACGCAGTATTTT.